The clone carrying this T cell receptor beta chain showed up many times. The antigen is not known. The CDR3 runs 13 residues. Deletions cut 6 bases from V and 7 bases from J, with 16 bases between. Germline V gives CDR1 SGHTA, CDR2 FQGNSA. The data belong to a study of T cell repertoires in cytomegalovirus infection. Study in general: Public TCR beta signatures marked donors with CMV infection and the matching HLA.

TCRdb re-derived calls from the reads in MiXCR, one entry per CDR3 protein. This sample has roughly 800,000 distinct CDR3 sequences, with 25% to 30% found just once. Study-wide results and caveats: HLA-C-restricted CMV clonotypes gave the most frequent clonotype in two of eight donors. Totalled public TCR beta family frequency picked out people who carried CMV plus the relevant HLA.

The TCR comes from a human donor in good health (CMV status not recorded). Some clones in this sample may be carry-over from other donors' samples. The gene calls are TRBV7-2 and TRBJ2-7; tentatively, D is TRBD2 (7 bases). The source material was cultured CD8+ T cells from PBMCs, sampled from culture after CMV antigen stimulation. As DNA, the CDR3 is TGTGCCAGCAGAGCCGCGGGGGCGTGGGAGCAGTACGTC. It specifies CASRAAGAWEQYV.